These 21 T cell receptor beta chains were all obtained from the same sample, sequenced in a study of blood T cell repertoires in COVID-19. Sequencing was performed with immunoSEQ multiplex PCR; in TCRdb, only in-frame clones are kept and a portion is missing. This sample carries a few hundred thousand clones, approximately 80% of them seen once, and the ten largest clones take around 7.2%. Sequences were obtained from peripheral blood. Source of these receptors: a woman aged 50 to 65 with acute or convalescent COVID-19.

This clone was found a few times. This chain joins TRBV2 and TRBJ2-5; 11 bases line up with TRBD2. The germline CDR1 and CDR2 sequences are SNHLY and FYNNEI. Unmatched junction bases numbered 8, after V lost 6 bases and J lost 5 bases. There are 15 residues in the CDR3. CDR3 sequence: CASRGSGRATETQYF. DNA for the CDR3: TGTGCCAGCAGGGGTAGCGGGAGGGCAACGGAGACCCAGTACTTC. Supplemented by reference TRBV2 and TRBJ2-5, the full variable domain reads EPEVTQTPSHQVTQMGQEVILRCVPISNHLYFYWYRQILGQKVEFLVSFYNNEISEKSEIFDDQFSVERPDGSNFTLKIRSTKLEDSAMYFCASRGSGRATETQYFGPGTRLLVL.

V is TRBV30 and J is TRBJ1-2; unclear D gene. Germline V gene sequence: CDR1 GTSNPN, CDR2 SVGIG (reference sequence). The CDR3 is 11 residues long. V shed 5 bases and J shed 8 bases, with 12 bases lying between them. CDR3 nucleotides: TGTGCCTGGCAGGAGGGAGGAGGCTACACCTTC. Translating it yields CAWQEGGGYTF.

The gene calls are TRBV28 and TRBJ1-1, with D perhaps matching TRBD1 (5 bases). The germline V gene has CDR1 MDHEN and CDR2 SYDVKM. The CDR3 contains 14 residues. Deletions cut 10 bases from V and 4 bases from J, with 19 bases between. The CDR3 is CATKGPGDGTEAFF. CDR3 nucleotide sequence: TGTGCCACCAAAGGTCCGGGGGACGGCACTGAAGCTTTCTTT.

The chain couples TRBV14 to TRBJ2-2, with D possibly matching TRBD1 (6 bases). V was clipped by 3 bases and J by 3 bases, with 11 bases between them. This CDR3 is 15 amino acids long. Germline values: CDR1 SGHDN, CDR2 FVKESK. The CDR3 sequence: CASSQGDRYTGELFF. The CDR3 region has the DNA TGTGCCAGCAGCCAGGGTGACAGGTACACCGGGGAGCTGTTTTTT.

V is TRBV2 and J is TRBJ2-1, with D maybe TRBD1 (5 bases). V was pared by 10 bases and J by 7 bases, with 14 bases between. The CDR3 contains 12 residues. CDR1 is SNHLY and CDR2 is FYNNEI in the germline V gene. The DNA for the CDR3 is TGTGCCACACCCGGCAGGGAAAATGAGCAGTTCTTC. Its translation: CATPGRENEQFF.

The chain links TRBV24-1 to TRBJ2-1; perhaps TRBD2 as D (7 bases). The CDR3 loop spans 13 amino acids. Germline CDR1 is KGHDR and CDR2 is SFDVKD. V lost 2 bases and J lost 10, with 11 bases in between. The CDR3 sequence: CATSDWGGGEQFF. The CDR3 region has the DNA TGTGCCACCAGTGATTGGGGGGGCGGCGAGCAGTTCTTC.

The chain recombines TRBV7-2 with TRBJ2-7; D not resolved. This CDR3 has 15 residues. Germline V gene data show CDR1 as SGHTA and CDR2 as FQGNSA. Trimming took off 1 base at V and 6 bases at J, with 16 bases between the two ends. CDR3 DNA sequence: TGTGCCAGCAGCTTAGGTACCGGTAGCTCCCTCGAGCAGTACTTC. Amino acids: CASSLGTGSSLEQYF.

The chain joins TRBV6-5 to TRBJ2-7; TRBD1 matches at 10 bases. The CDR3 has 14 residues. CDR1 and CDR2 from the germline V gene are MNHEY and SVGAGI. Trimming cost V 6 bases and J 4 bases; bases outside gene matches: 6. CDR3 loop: CASSPGTGVYEQYF. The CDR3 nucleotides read TGTGCCAGCAGCCCCGGGACAGGGGTATACGAGCAGTACTTC.

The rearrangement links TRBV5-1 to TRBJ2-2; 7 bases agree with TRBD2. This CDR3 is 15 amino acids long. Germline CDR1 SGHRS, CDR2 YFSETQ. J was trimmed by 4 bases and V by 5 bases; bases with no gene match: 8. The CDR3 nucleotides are TGCGCCAGCAGTATAGCTCCGGGGGGCACCGGGGAGCTGTTTTTT. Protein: CASSIAPGGTGELFF.

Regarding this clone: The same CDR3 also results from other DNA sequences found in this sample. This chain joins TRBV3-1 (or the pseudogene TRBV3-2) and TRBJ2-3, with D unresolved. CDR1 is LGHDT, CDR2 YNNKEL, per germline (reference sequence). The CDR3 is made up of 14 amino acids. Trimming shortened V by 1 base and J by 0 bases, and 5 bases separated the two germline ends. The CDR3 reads CASSQGLSTDTQYF. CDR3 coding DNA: TGTGCCAGCAGCCAAGGTCTTAGCACAGATACGCAGTATTTT.

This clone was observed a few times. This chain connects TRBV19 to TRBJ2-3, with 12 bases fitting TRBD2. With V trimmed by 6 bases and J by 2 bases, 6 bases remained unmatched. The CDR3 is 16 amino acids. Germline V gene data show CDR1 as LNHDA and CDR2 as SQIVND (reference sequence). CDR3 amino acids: CASSSGLAGTTDTQYF. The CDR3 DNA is TGTGCCAGTAGCAGTGGACTAGCGGGGACCACAGATACGCAGTATTTT.

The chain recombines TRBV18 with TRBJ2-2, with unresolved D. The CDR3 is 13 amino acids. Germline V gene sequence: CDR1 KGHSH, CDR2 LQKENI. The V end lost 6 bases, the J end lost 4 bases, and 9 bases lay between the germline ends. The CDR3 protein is CASSPSGTGELFF. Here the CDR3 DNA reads TGTGCCAGCTCGCCCTCCGGCACCGGGGAGCTGTTTTTT.

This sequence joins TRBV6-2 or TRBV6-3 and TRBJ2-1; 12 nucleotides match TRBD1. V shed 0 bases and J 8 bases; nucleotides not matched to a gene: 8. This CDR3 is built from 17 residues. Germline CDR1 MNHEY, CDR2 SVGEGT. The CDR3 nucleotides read TGTGCCAGCAGTTACTCGGCTTGGGACAGGGGGCCCCATGAGCAGTTCTTC. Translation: CASSYSAWDRGPHEQFF.

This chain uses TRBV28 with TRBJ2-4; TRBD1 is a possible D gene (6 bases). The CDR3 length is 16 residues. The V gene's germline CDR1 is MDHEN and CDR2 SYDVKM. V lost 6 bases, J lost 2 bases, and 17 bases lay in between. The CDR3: CASRPTGGYSKNIQYF. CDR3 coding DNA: TGTGCCAGCAGACCGACAGGTGGTTATTCCAAAAACATTCAGTACTTC.

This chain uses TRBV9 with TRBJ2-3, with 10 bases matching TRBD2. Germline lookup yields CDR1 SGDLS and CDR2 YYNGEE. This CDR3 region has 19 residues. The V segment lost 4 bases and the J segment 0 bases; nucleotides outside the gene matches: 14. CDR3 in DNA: TGTGCCAGCAGCCCCCGAGAGGAGCGGGGGGGCACTAGCACAGATACGCAGTATTTT. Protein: CASSPREERGGTSTDTQYF.

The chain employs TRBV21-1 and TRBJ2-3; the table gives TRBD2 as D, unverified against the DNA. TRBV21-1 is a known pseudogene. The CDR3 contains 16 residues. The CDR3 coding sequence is TGTGCCAGCAGCAAATCCCGGAGGCCTAGCACAGATACGCAGTATTTT. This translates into CASSKSRRPSTDTQYF.

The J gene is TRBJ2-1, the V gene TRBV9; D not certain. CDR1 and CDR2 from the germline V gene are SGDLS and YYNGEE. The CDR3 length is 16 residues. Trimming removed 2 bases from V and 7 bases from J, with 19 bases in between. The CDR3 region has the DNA TGTGCCAGCAGCGTTTCCGGGTCGTCTACCGGGAATGAGCAGTTCTTC. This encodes CASSVSGSSTGNEQFF. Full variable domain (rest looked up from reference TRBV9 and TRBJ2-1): DSGVTQTPKHLITATGQRVTLRCSPRSGDLSVYWYQQSLDQGLQFLIQYYNGEERAKGNILERFSAQQFPDLHSELNLSSLELGDSALYFCASSVSGSSTGNEQFFGPGTRLTVL.

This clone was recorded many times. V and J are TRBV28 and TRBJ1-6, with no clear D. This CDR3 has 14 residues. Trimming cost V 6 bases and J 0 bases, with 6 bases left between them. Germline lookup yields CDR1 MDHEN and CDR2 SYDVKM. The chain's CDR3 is CASRPVSYNSPLHF. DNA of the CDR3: TGTGCCAGCAGGCCGGTCTCCTATAATTCACCCCTCCACTTT.

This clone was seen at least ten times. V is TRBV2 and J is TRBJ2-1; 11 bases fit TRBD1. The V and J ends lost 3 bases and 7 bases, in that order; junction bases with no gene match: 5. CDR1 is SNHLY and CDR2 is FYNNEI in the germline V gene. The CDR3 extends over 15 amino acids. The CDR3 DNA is TGTGCCAGCAGTGACCTAGGACAGGGGGCGAATGAGCAGTTCTTC. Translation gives CASSDLGQGANEQFF.

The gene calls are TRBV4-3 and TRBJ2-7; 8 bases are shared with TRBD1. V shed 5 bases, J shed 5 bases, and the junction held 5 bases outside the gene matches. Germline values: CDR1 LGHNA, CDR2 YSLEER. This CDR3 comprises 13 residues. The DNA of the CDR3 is TGCGCCAGCAGCGGACAGGGTATGGACGAGCAGTACTTC. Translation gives CASSGQGMDEQYF.

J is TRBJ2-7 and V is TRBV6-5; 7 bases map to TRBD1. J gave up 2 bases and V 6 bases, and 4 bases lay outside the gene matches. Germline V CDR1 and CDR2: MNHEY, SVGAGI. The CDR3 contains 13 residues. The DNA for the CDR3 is TGTGCCAGCAGGAAACAGGGGACCTACGAGCAGTACTTC. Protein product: CASRKQGTYEQYF.